This T cell receptor beta chain was observed in a study of tumor-infiltrating lymphocytes in primary liver carcinoma. Ten or more counts support this clonotype. Antigen unknown. Germline DNA was also extracted, while the blood RNA originated from unsorted whole blood. Patients showed chronic HBV infection and an absence of prior treatment. Overall study findings and caveats: Bulk unsorted samples prevented comparison of CD4+ and CD8+ repertoires. Tumor region pairs showed greater overlap than either tumor-adjacent or tumor-blood pairs did. The study found a significantly higher top-250-clone fraction in tumors than in blood (p = 0.039).

The investigators made TCR beta cDNA from 500 ng total RNA, using a constant-region primer. For TCR beta, libraries were produced by three nested multiplex PCR rounds using slightly modified ARM-PCR. With TRBV1-TRBV30 forward primers and a C-beta reverse primer, the first two PCR rounds were run for around 10 cycles each. TCRdb analysed the multiplex PCR reads with MiXCR anew, one entry per CDR3 protein. The sample holds some 190,000 distinct CDR3 sequences; roughly 60% are singletons and the top ten take approximately 68%. The V end lost 8 bases, the J end lost 5 bases, and 16 bases lay between the germline ends. Germline CDR1 reads SGHAT; CDR2 reads FQDESV (reference sequence). CDR3 length equals 14 residues.

This TCR derives from a man between 40 and 49 years old with primary liver carcinoma and hepatitis B virus infection. The chain carries TRBV11-1 and TRBJ2-1; possibly TRBD2 for D (5 bases). The specimen sequenced was peripheral blood. The CDR3 sequence: CASVRRGSDNEQFF. Here the CDR3 DNA reads TGTGCCAGCGTACGCCGTGGTAGCGACAATGAGCAGTTCTTC.